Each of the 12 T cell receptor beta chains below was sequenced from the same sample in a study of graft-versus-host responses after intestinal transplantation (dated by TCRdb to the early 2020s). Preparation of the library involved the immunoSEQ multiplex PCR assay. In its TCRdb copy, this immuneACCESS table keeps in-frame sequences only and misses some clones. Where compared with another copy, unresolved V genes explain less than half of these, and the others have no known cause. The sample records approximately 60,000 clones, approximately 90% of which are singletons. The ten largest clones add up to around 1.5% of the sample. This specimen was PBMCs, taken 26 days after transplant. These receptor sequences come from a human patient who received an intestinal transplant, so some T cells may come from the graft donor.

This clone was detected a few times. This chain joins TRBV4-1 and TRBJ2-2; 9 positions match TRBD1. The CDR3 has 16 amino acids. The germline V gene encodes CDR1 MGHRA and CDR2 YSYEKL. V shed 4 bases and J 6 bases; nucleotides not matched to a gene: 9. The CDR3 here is CASSPLQGALSGELFF. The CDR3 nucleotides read TGCGCCAGCAGCCCCCTACAGGGGGCGCTATCCGGGGAGCTGTTTTTT.

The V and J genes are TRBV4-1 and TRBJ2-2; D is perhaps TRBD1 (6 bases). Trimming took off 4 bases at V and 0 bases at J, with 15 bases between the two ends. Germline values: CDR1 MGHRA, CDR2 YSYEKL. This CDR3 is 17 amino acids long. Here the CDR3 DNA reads TGCGCCAGCAGCCTCCTTACAGGGAACGCGAACACCGGGGAGCTGTTTTTT. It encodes CASSLLTGNANTGELFF.

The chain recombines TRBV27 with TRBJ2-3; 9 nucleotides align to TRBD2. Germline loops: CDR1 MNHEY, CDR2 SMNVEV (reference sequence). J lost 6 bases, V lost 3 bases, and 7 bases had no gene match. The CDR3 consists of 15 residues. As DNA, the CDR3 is TGTGCCAGCAGTTTTTGGCTAGCGGGGAAGGATACGCAGTATTTT. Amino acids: CASSFWLAGKDTQYF.

CDR3 residues: CASSTRQTERVNIQYF. The CDR3 DNA sequence: TGTGCCAGCAGTACCCGACAAACCGAGAGGGTAAACATTCAGTACTTC. The chain carries TRBV27 and TRBJ2-4, with D possibly TRBD2 on 5 matching bases. V was trimmed by 5 bases and J by 6 bases, leaving 20 bases between them. The CDR3 is 16 amino acids. Germline loops: CDR1 MNHEY, CDR2 SMNVEV (reference sequence).

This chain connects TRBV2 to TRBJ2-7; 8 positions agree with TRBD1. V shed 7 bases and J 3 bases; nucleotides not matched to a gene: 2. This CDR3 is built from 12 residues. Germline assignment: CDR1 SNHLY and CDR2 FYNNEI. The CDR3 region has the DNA TGTGCCAGCACCGGACAGGGCTACGAGCAGTACTTC. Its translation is CASTGQGYEQYF.

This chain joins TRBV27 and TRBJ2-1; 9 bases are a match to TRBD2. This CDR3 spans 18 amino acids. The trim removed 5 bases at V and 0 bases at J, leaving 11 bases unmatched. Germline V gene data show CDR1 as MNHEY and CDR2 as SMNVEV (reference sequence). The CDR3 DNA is TGTGCCAGCAGTCCCCCCCCTAAAGCGGGAGGCTCCTACAATGAGCAGTTCTTC. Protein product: CASSPPPKAGGSYNEQFF.

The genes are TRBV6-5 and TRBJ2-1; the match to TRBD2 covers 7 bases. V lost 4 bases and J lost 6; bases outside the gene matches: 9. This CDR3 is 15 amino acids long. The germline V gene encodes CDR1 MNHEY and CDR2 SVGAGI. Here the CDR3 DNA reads TGTGCCAGCAGTTCAGCGGGGACCTTATTCAATGAGCAGTTCTTC. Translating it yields CASSSAGTLFNEQFF.

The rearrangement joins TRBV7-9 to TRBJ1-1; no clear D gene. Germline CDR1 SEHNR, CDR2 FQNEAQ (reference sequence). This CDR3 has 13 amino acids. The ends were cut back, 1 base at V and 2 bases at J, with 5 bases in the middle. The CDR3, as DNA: TGTGCCAGCAGCTTAGGAACAAACACTGAAGCTTTCTTT. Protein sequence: CASSLGTNTEAFF.

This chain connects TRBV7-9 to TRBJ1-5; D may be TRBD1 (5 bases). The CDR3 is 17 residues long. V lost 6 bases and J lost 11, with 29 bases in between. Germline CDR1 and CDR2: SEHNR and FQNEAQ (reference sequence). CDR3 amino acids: CASSPSDRPIGLITQHF. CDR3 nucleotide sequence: TGTGCCAGCAGTCCATCCGACAGACCAATCGGTCTCATAACCCAGCATTTT.

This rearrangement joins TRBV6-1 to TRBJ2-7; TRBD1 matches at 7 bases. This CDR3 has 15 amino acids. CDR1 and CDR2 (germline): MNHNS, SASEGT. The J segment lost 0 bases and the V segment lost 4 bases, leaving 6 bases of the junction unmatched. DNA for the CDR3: TGTGCCAGCAGTGGGTACAGGGGTCACTCCTACGAGCAGTACGTC. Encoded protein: CASSGYRGHSYEQYV.

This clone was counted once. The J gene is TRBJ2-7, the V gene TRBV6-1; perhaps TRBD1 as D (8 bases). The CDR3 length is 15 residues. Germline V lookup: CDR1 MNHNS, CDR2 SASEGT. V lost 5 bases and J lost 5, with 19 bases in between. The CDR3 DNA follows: TGTGCCAGCAGTTCCGCCCGGACAGGGAGGGACGAGCAGTACTTC. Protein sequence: CASSSARTGRDEQYF.

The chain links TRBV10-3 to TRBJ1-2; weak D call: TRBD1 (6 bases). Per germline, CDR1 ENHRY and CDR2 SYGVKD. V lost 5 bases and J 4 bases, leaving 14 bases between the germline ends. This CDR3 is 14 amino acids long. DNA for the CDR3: TGTGCCATCAGTTGGGACATACGGGGCTATGGCTACACCTTC. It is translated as CAISWDIRGYGYTF.